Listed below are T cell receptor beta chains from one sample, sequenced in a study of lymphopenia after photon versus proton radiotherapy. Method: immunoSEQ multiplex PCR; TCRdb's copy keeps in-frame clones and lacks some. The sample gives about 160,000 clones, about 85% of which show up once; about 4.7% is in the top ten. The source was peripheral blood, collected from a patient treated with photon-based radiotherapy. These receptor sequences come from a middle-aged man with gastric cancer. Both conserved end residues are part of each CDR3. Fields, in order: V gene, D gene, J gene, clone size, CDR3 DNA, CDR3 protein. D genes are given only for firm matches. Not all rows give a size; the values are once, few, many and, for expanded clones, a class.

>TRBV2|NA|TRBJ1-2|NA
TGTGCCAGCAGTCACAGGGTCGACAATGGCTACACCTTC
CASSHRVDNGYTF
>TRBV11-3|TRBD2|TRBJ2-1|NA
TGTGCCAGCAGCACGGGACTAGCGGGAGGAAAGAATGAGCAGTTCTTC
CASSTGLAGGKNEQFF
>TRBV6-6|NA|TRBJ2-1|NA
TGTGCCAGCAGCGGGGGAGGCAATGAGCAGTTCTTC
CASSGGGNEQFF
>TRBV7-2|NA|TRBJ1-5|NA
TGTGCCAGCAGCTTAAGCGGGCCCCAGCATTTT
CASSLSGPQHF
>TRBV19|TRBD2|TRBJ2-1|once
TGTCCACGCGGGACTAGCGGGAGCAATGAGCAGTTCTTC
CPRGTSGSNEQFF
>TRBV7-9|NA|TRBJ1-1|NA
TGTGCCAGCAGTATAGCGAGGGCAGGCAACACTGAAGCTTTCTTT
CASSIARAGNTEAFF
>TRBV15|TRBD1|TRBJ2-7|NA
TGTGCCACCAGCCCCGGGACAGGCATTAGGTGGGAGCAGTACTTC
CATSPGTGIRWEQYF
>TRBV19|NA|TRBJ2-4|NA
TGTGCCAGTAGTATATATCCAAACATTCAGTACTTC
CASSIYPNIQYF
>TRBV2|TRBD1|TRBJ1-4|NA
TGTGCCAGCAGGGGACAGCGGGTCGGTGAAAAACTGTTTTTT
CASRGQRVGEKLFF
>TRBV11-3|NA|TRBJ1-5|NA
TGTGCCAGCAGCACCCAACGCCCGGACAGATATAGCAATCAGCCCCAGCATTTT
CASSTQRPDRYSNQPQHF
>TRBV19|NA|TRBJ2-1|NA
TGTGCCAGTAGCCCAGGAGGGGCGTACAATGAGCAGTTCTTC
CASSPGGAYNEQFF
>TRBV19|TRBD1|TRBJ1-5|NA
TGTGCCAGTAGTAGGGACAGGCGAAATCAGCCCCAGCATTTT
CASSRDRRNQPQHF
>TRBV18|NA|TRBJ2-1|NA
TGTGCCAGCTCCGACAGGAACTACAATGAGCAGTTCTTC
CASSDRNYNEQFF
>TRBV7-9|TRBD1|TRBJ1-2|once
TGTGCCAGCAGCAAATCGACAGGGGACCACTATGGCTACACCTTC
CASSKSTGDHYGYTF
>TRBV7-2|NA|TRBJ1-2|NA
TGTGCCAGCAGCTTTTACACCTCGGCCGAAAATGGCTACACCTTC
CASSFYTSAENGYTF
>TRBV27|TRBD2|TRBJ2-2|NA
TGTGCCAGCAGTCCCACTAGCGTAGTAGCCGGGGAGCTGTTTTTT
CASSPTSVVAGELFF
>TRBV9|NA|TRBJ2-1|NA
TGTGCCAGCAGCGCCACGGGACGGTTGTGGGACAATGAGCAGTTCTTC
CASSATGRLWDNEQFF
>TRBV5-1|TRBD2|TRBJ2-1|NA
TGCGCCAGCAGCATCGATAGCGGGAGCGGGGAGCAGTTCTTC
CASSIDSGSGEQFF
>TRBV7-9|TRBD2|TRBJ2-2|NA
TGTGCCAGCAGCTTAGCCGGGACTAGCGATACCGGGGAGCTGTTTTTT
CASSLAGTSDTGELFF
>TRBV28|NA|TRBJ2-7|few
TGTGCCAGCAACGGGGGAAACAACGAGCAGTACTTC
CASNGGNNEQYF
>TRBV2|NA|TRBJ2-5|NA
TGTGCCAGCAAGGGTGACAGGAGGGGAGAGACCCAGTACTTC
CASKGDRRGETQYF
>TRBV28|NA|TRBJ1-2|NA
TGTGCCAGCAGTCAGCTAGGACTCGATGGCTACACCTTC
CASSQLGLDGYTF